The T cell receptor (beta chain) described here comes from a study of T cell changes during pregnancy in multiple sclerosis. V shed 6 bases, J shed 12 bases, and the junction held 9 bases outside the gene matches. This CDR3 spans 14 amino acids. Germline V gene sequence: CDR1 MDHEN, CDR2 SYDVKM. Sequencing used immunoSEQ multiplex PCR; TCRdb keeps in-frame clones, though not all of them. The table includes just over 90,000 clones, around 91% detected once. This rearrangement joins TRBV28 to TRBJ1-6, with 9 bases that match TRBD1. The sample here was peripheral blood, taken after pregnancy. The receptor was derived from a female donor in good health, enrolled as a control in a pregnancy study. Here the CDR3 reads CASSTGQGLGPLHF. DNA for the CDR3: TGTGCCAGCAGCACGGGACAGGGCTTGGGACCCCTCCACTTT.